These T cell receptor beta chains were read from a single sample in a study of blood T cell repertoires in COVID-19. Here immunoSEQ multiplex PCR was the method, and the copy in TCRdb shows in-frame clones only, minus some. The data show over 150,000 clones, about 86% seen once. Sequences were obtained from PBMCs or T cells enriched from blood (not recorded which). The receptor source for this set is a man in his forties or fifties who had recovered from COVID-19. The CDR3 runs from the conserved cysteine through the conserved F or W. Each record gives: clone size, V gene, D gene, J gene, CDR3 protein, CDR3 DNA. The D gene is left open where the match is weak. Expanded clones are given a class, and other clones once, few, many or no size at all.

abundance: -; v_gene: TRBV11-1; d_gene: -; j_gene: TRBJ1-3; CDR3aa: CASSLQGHSGNTIYF; CDR3nt: TGTGCCAGCAGCTTACAGGGGCACTCTGGAAACACCATATATTTT
abundance: -; v_gene: TRBV6-5; d_gene: -; j_gene: TRBJ1-3; CDR3aa: CASSYSLQGNGNTIYF; CDR3nt: TGTGCCAGCAGTTACTCCCTTCAGGGGAATGGAAACACCATATATTTT
abundance: -; v_gene: TRBV7-6; d_gene: TRBD1; j_gene: TRBJ1-2; CDR3aa: CASSLGTGLGGYTF; CDR3nt: TGTGCCAGCAGCTTAGGGACAGGCTTAGGTGGCTACACCTTC
abundance: -; v_gene: TRBV18; d_gene: TRBD1; j_gene: TRBJ1-4; CDR3aa: CASSPPDRVLFF; CDR3nt: TGTGCCAGCTCACCACCGGACAGGGTTCTGTTTTTT
abundance: -; v_gene: TRBV11-2; d_gene: TRBD1; j_gene: TRBJ2-7; CDR3aa: CASSPLTGEYYEQYF; CDR3nt: TGTGCCAGCAGCCCGTTGACAGGGGAGTATTACGAGCAGTACTTC
abundance: once; v_gene: TRBV12-3/TRBV12-4; d_gene: -; j_gene: TRBJ2-5; CDR3aa: CASTWGGSGTQYF; CDR3nt: TGTGCCAGCACCTGGGGCGGATCGGGGACCCAGTACTTC
abundance: -; v_gene: TRBV4-3; d_gene: TRBD2; j_gene: TRBJ2-3; CDR3aa: CASSQAYRTSSPDTQYF; CDR3nt: TGCGCCAGCAGCCAAGCGTATAGGACTAGCTCTCCAGATACGCAGTATTTT
abundance: -; v_gene: TRBV4-2; d_gene: -; j_gene: TRBJ2-1; CDR3aa: CASSPGLASYNEQFF; CDR3nt: TGTGCCAGCAGCCCGGGACTTGCCTCCTACAATGAGCAGTTCTTC
abundance: once; v_gene: TRBV7-9; d_gene: TRBD1; j_gene: TRBJ1-2; CDR3aa: CASSFPGTGVYGYTF; CDR3nt: TGTGCCAGCAGCTTTCCCGGGACAGGGGTCTATGGCTACACCTTC
abundance: -; v_gene: TRBV2; d_gene: -; j_gene: TRBJ2-6; CDR3aa: CASSGQLSGANVLTF; CDR3nt: TGTGCCAGCAGCGGACAGCTCTCTGGGGCCAACGTCCTGACTTTC
abundance: -; v_gene: TRBV12-3/TRBV12-4; d_gene: -; j_gene: TRBJ1-2; CDR3aa: CASSLGPLTEVTF; CDR3nt: TGTGCCAGCAGTTTGGGCCCCCTTACTGAAGTCACCTTC
abundance: -; v_gene: TRBV4-1; d_gene: -; j_gene: TRBJ2-7; CDR3aa: CASSRDLDSGSYEQYF; CDR3nt: TGCGCCAGCAGCCGGGATCTTGATAGCGGCTCCTACGAGCAGTACTTC
abundance: -; v_gene: TRBV15; d_gene: -; j_gene: TRBJ1-2; CDR3aa: CATSREAGLYGYTF; CDR3nt: TGTGCCACCAGCAGAGAGGCAGGACTCTATGGCTACACCTTC
abundance: few; v_gene: TRBV25-1; d_gene: -; j_gene: TRBJ2-1; CDR3aa: CASSVLAGEQFF; CDR3nt: TGTGCCAGCAGTGTCCTAGCAGGTGAGCAGTTCTTC
abundance: -; v_gene: TRBV5-1; d_gene: TRBD2; j_gene: TRBJ2-5; CDR3aa: CASSPGLAGYQETQYF; CDR3nt: TGCGCCAGCAGCCCGGGACTAGCGGGGTACCAAGAGACCCAGTACTTC
abundance: -; v_gene: TRBV5-4; d_gene: TRBD1; j_gene: TRBJ2-7; CDR3aa: CASRSDRGANEQYF; CDR3nt: TGTGCCAGCAGGTCGGACAGGGGAGCGAACGAGCAGTACTTC
abundance: -; v_gene: TRBV11-1; d_gene: TRBD1; j_gene: TRBJ1-2; CDR3aa: CASSSTGDGYTF; CDR3nt: TGTGCCAGCAGCTCGACAGGGGATGGCTACACCTTC
abundance: -; v_gene: TRBV2; d_gene: -; j_gene: TRBJ1-4; CDR3aa: CASRDDRQNEKLFF; CDR3nt: TGTGCCAGCAGGGACGACAGGCAGAATGAAAAACTGTTTTTT
abundance: -; v_gene: TRBV2; d_gene: -; j_gene: TRBJ1-4; CDR3aa: CASSSMGRVGEKLFF; CDR3nt: TGTGCCAGCAGCTCTATGGGCAGAGTGGGCGAAAAACTGTTTTTT
abundance: -; v_gene: TRBV6-2/TRBV6-3; d_gene: TRBD1; j_gene: TRBJ1-2; CDR3aa: CASSYPQGVGYGYTF; CDR3nt: TGTGCCAGCAGTTACCCCCAGGGGGTTGGATATGGCTACACCTTC
abundance: -; v_gene: TRBV25-1; d_gene: TRBD1; j_gene: TRBJ2-4; CDR3aa: CASRDRGGDIQYF; CDR3nt: TGTGCCAGCCGGGACAGGGGCGGGGACATTCAGTACTTC
abundance: -; v_gene: TRBV29-1; d_gene: TRBD2; j_gene: TRBJ2-1; CDR3aa: CSVSSGGAYEQFF; CDR3nt: TGCAGCGTTTCCAGCGGGGGCGCATATGAGCAGTTCTTC
abundance: -; v_gene: TRBV18; d_gene: TRBD1; j_gene: TRBJ1-1; CDR3aa: CASSPRQGSNTEAFF; CDR3nt: TGTGCCAGCTCACCGAGACAGGGGTCGAACACTGAAGCTTTCTTT
abundance: -; v_gene: TRBV2; d_gene: -; j_gene: TRBJ1-6; CDR3aa: CAAGGARNSPLHF; CDR3nt: TGTGCCGCGGGAGGGGCGCGGAATTCACCCCTCCACTTT
abundance: few; v_gene: TRBV4-2; d_gene: -; j_gene: TRBJ1-6; CDR3aa: CASSQTATYNSPLHF; CDR3nt: TGTGCCAGCAGCCAAACAGCCACCTATAATTCACCCCTCCACTTT
abundance: -; v_gene: TRBV2; d_gene: TRBD1; j_gene: TRBJ2-3; CDR3aa: CASSQDRGRADTQYF; CDR3nt: TGTGCCAGCAGCCAAGACAGGGGTCGGGCAGATACGCAGTATTTT
abundance: -; v_gene: TRBV3-1/TRBV3-2; d_gene: -; j_gene: TRBJ1-2; CDR3aa: CASSQGQRTNYGYTF; CDR3nt: TGTGCCAGCAGCCAGGGGCAGCGCACTAACTATGGCTACACCTTC
abundance: -; v_gene: TRBV12-3/TRBV12-4; d_gene: -; j_gene: TRBJ1-3; CDR3aa: CASSSGNTIYF; CDR3nt: TGTGCCAGCAGTTCGGGAAACACCATATATTTT
abundance: -; v_gene: TRBV2; d_gene: -; j_gene: TRBJ1-1; CDR3aa: CASSEPSAGLNTEAFF; CDR3nt: TGTGCCAGCAGTGAACCCTCTGCGGGTCTGAACACTGAAGCTTTCTTT
abundance: -; v_gene: TRBV19; d_gene: TRBD1; j_gene: TRBJ1-2; CDR3aa: CASSRDRGHYGYTF; CDR3nt: TGTGCCAGTAGTAGGGACAGGGGTCACTATGGCTACACCTTC
abundance: few; v_gene: TRBV6-5; d_gene: -; j_gene: TRBJ1-2; CDR3aa: CASSYYVGLNYGYTF; CDR3nt: TGTGCCAGCAGTTACTATGTCGGGTTAAACTATGGCTACACCTTC
abundance: -; v_gene: TRBV5-1; d_gene: TRBD1; j_gene: TRBJ1-5; CDR3aa: CASSQGTGGSNQPQHF; CDR3nt: TGCGCCAGCAGCCAGGGGACAGGGGGTTCAAATCAGCCCCAGCATTTT
abundance: -; v_gene: TRBV6-5; d_gene: -; j_gene: TRBJ2-7; CDR3aa: CASIDPGTYEQYF; CDR3nt: TGTGCCAGCATCGACCCCGGGACCTACGAGCAGTACTTC
abundance: -; v_gene: TRBV30; d_gene: TRBD1; j_gene: TRBJ2-2; CDR3aa: CAWSRDRVPGELFF; CDR3nt: TGTGCCTGGAGCCGGGACAGGGTTCCCGGGGAGCTGTTTTTT
abundance: -; v_gene: TRBV3-1/TRBV3-2; d_gene: -; j_gene: TRBJ1-2; CDR3aa: CASSQVRGGYGYTF; CDR3nt: TGTGCCAGCAGCCAAGTAAGAGGGGGCTATGGCTACACCTTC
abundance: -; v_gene: TRBV10-3; d_gene: -; j_gene: TRBJ1-3; CDR3aa: CAISPGPSSGNTIYF; CDR3nt: TGTGCCATCAGCCCCGGTCCTTCCTCTGGAAACACCATATATTTT
abundance: -; v_gene: TRBV11-2; d_gene: TRBD1; j_gene: TRBJ1-1; CDR3aa: CASSLDIFQSGQMNTEAFF; CDR3nt: TGTGCCAGCAGCTTAGATATTTTTCAGTCGGGACAGATGAACACTGAAGCTTTCTTT
abundance: few; v_gene: TRBV27; d_gene: -; j_gene: TRBJ1-3; CDR3aa: CASSSSGSGNTIYF; CDR3nt: TGTGCCAGCAGTTCGAGTGGCTCTGGAAACACCATATATTTT
abundance: -; v_gene: TRBV7-9; d_gene: -; j_gene: TRBJ2-5; CDR3aa: CASSPHAQETQYF; CDR3nt: TGTGCCAGCAGCCCACATGCCCAAGAGACCCAGTACTTC
abundance: -; v_gene: TRBV29-1; d_gene: TRBD1; j_gene: TRBJ2-2; CDR3aa: CSVSGGTGELFF; CDR3nt: TGCAGCGTTTCAGGGGGCACCGGGGAGCTGTTTTTT
abundance: -; v_gene: TRBV29-1; d_gene: TRBD1; j_gene: TRBJ1-1; CDR3aa: CSAAGTGGAYTEAFF; CDR3nt: TGCAGCGCCGCCGGGACAGGGGGCGCGTACACTGAAGCTTTCTTT
abundance: -; v_gene: TRBV19; d_gene: TRBD2; j_gene: TRBJ2-1; CDR3aa: CASSIVAGGFNEQFF; CDR3nt: TGTGCCAGTAGTATTGTGGCGGGGGGTTTTAATGAGCAGTTCTTC
abundance: -; v_gene: TRBV14; d_gene: TRBD1; j_gene: TRBJ1-4; CDR3aa: CASRSGQGGEKLFF; CDR3nt: TGTGCCAGCAGATCCGGACAGGGAGGCGAAAAACTGTTTTTT
abundance: -; v_gene: TRBV7-2; d_gene: TRBD1; j_gene: TRBJ2-7; CDR3aa: CASSSPTGTGSYEQYF; CDR3nt: TGTGCCAGCAGCTCACCTACCGGGACAGGATCCTACGAGCAGTACTTC
abundance: -; v_gene: TRBV7-9; d_gene: -; j_gene: TRBJ1-2; CDR3aa: CASSLAGVMGPNYGYTF; CDR3nt: TGTGCCAGCAGCTTAGCGGGTGTAATGGGCCCTAACTATGGCTACACCTTC
abundance: -; v_gene: TRBV7-6; d_gene: TRBD2; j_gene: TRBJ2-1; CDR3aa: CASSLGLAGINEQFF; CDR3nt: TGTGCCAGCAGCTTAGGTCTAGCGGGGATTAATGAGCAGTTCTTC
abundance: -; v_gene: TRBV3-1/TRBV3-2; d_gene: -; j_gene: TRBJ1-1; CDR3aa: CASSQGSRNTEAFF; CDR3nt: TGTGCCAGCAGCCAAGGTAGCAGGAACACTGAAGCTTTCTTT
abundance: -; v_gene: TRBV6-5; d_gene: TRBD1; j_gene: TRBJ2-1; CDR3aa: CASRGTGLDEQFF; CDR3nt: TGTGCCAGCAGGGGGACAGGTCTGGATGAGCAGTTCTTC
abundance: -; v_gene: TRBV3-1/TRBV3-2; d_gene: TRBD1; j_gene: TRBJ1-2; CDR3aa: CASSQGQGVNYGYTF; CDR3nt: TGTGCCAGCAGCCAAGGACAGGGGGTAAACTATGGCTACACCTTC
abundance: -; v_gene: TRBV5-1; d_gene: TRBD2; j_gene: TRBJ2-3; CDR3aa: CASSATSGVTDTQYF; CDR3nt: TGCGCCAGCAGCGCGACTAGCGGGGTAACAGATACGCAGTATTTT
abundance: -; v_gene: TRBV5-1; d_gene: -; j_gene: TRBJ2-2; CDR3aa: CASSRDTFTGELFF; CDR3nt: TGCGCCAGCAGTCGGGACACCTTCACCGGGGAGCTGTTTTTT
abundance: -; v_gene: TRBV2; d_gene: -; j_gene: TRBJ1-1; CDR3aa: CASSAGLGTEAFF; CDR3nt: TGTGCCAGCAGTGCGGGGTTGGGCACTGAAGCTTTCTTT
abundance: -; v_gene: TRBV5-1; d_gene: -; j_gene: TRBJ2-7; CDR3aa: CASSPRGHGLNYEQYF; CDR3nt: TGCGCCAGCAGCCCCAGGGGTCATGGTCTAAACTACGAGCAGTACTTC
abundance: few; v_gene: TRBV5-1; d_gene: TRBD1; j_gene: TRBJ1-2; CDR3aa: CASTGRTGSNYGYTF; CDR3nt: TGCGCCAGCACGGGACGGACAGGTTCTAACTATGGCTACACCTTC
abundance: -; v_gene: TRBV11-3; d_gene: -; j_gene: TRBJ1-2; CDR3aa: CASSYDSNYGYTF; CDR3nt: TGTGCCAGCAGCTACGACAGTAACTATGGCTACACCTTC